This T cell receptor (beta chain) was sequenced in a study of shared clonotypes between healthy human individuals. Sequencing used immunoSEQ multiplex PCR; TCRdb keeps in-frame clones, though not all of them. The sample lists 550,000 to 850,000 clones, about two thirds occurring once. Trimming stripped 3 bases from V and 9 bases from J, with 10 bases between. This CDR3 has 12 amino acids. The germline V gene encodes CDR1 SGHNT and CDR2 YYREEE (reference sequence). Sequencing was performed on memory CD4+ T cells sorted from blood. Sample subset: CD45RA-negative fraction. The rearrangement links TRBV5-4 to TRBJ2-1; D not resolved. This TCR was recovered from a woman aged 25-40 years in good health. CDR3 residues: CASSSLMGEQFF. CDR3 in DNA: TGTGCCAGCAGCTCTCTAATGGGTGAGCAGTTCTTC.